Following are 19 T cell receptor beta chains from one sample sequenced in a study of shared clonotypes between healthy human individuals. Selected positively for CCR7 and CD45RO-negative, naive CD8 cells excluded terminally differentiated effector memory CD45RA+ cells. Generated by immunoSEQ multiplex PCR, the TCRdb table keeps only in-frame clones and is missing some. This sample has 1.5 million to 2.5 million clones; about 95% occur once, and the top ten carry under 1.5%. Sequencing used naive CD8+ T cells sorted from blood. These receptors were collected from a man younger than 35 in good health.

This clone was counted once. V usage is TRBV28 and J usage is TRBJ2-5; 7 bases fit TRBD2. The CDR3 totals 16 residues. Looked up from germline, CDR1 is MDHEN and CDR2 is SYDVKM. V lost 1 base and J lost 1; bases outside the gene matches: 6. CDR3 region: CASSLYSGRAQETQYF. DNA of the CDR3: TGTGCCAGCAGTTTATACTCAGGGAGGGCCCAAGAGACCCAGTACTTC.

This clone has only one observation. V is TRBV11-3 and J is TRBJ1-5; the D is unclear. Per germline, CDR1 SGHNT and CDR2 YENEEA. The V end was cut by 11 bases, the J end by 7 bases, with 21 bases between. The CDR3 totals 14 residues. The CDR3: CACKALPGGQPQHF. DNA of the CDR3: TGTGCCTGCAAGGCCCTCCCGGGAGGGCAGCCCCAGCATTTT.

The V gene is TRBV9, the J gene TRBJ1-4; TRBD1 aligns across 10 bases. CDR1 is SGDLS and CDR2 is YYNGEE in the germline V gene. J lost 7 bases, V lost 2 bases, and 5 bases had no gene match. CDR3 length: 15 residues. CDR3 region: CASSVSGQGGEKLFF. The CDR3 coding sequence is TGTGCCAGCAGCGTTTCCGGACAGGGGGGTGAAAAACTGTTTTTT.

This chain connects TRBV28 to TRBJ2-5; 8 bases fit TRBD2. After removal of 3 bases from V and 1 base from J, the junction contained 7 bases not matched to a gene. CDR3 length: 16 amino acids. From germline, CDR1 is MDHEN and CDR2 SYDVKM. In nucleotides, the CDR3 is TGTGCCAGCAGTTTTGCGCGCGGGGGGCCCCAAGAGACCCAGTACTTC. Translated, it gives CASSFARGGPQETQYF.

The gene calls are TRBV4-3 and TRBJ2-7; 12 bases match TRBD2. This CDR3 is 16 amino acids long. V shed 3 bases and J 3 bases; nucleotides not matched to a gene: 6. Germline V gives CDR1 LGHNA, CDR2 YSLEER. CDR3 protein: CASSQETSGSFYEQYF. The DNA of the CDR3 is TGCGCCAGCAGCCAGGAGACTAGCGGGAGCTTCTACGAGCAGTACTTC.

The chain combines TRBV5-6 with TRBJ1-2; D not certain. V shed 1 base and J shed 8 bases, with 9 bases lying between them. The CDR3 runs to 12 residues. Germline V gives CDR1 SGHDT, CDR2 YYEEEE. The CDR3 region is CASSLSGRGYTF. The CDR3 region has the DNA TGTGCCAGCAGCTTGTCAGGACGAGGCTACACCTTC.

To note about this clone: The same CDR3 also results from other DNA sequences found in this sample. The chain carries TRBV6-1 and TRBJ2-7; a possible D gene is TRBD2 (5 bases). Germline CDR1 and CDR2: MNHNS and SASEGT. The germline V and J ends were trimmed by 4 bases and 4 bases, with 8 bases remaining between them. CDR3 size: 12 residues. Here the CDR3 reads CASSGTGYEQYF. The CDR3, as DNA: TGTGCCAGCAGTGGGACGGGATACGAGCAGTACTTC.

V gene TRBV19 combines with J gene TRBJ1-2; unclear D gene. Trimming left V 3 bases short and J 8 bases short, with 13 bases between. The V gene's germline CDR1 is LNHDA and CDR2 SQIVND (reference sequence). The CDR3 contains 13 residues. The CDR3, as DNA: TGTGCCAGTAGTATTGGGCTCCTGGGGGGCTACACCTTC. This translates into CASSIGLLGGYTF.

As DNA, the CDR3 is TGCGCCAGCAGCTTGGAGACAGGCCCCCCCTCTTACGAGCAGTACTTC. Protein sequence: CASSLETGPPSYEQYF. V gene TRBV5-1 combines with J gene TRBJ2-7; TRBD1 might be the D (6 bases). The length of the CDR3 is 16 residues. V lost 0 bases to trimming and J lost 4 bases, with 17 bases between them. Germline V gene lookup returns CDR1 SGHRS and CDR2 YFSETQ.

The chain is built from TRBV6-6 and TRBJ1-4; D ambiguous. Germline V gene sequence: CDR1 MNHNY, CDR2 SVGAGI (reference sequence). Trimming removed 5 bases at V and 13 bases at J, with 11 bases between. The CDR3 length is 11 residues. The CDR3 loop is CASSKGLVLFF. DNA of the CDR3: TGTGCCAGCAGTAAAGGACTCGTACTGTTTTTT.

The rearrangement joins TRBV4-1 to TRBJ2-7, with D unclear. The CDR3 length is 14 residues. The ends were cut back, 7 bases at V and 0 bases at J, with 13 bases in the middle. Germline V gives CDR1 MGHRA, CDR2 YSYEKL. DNA for the CDR3: TGCGCCAGCACCCCCCCAGGAAGCTCCTACGAGCAGTACTTC. Its protein is CASTPPGSSYEQYF.

This chain joins TRBV28 and TRBJ1-5; the D is unclear. The CDR3 covers 14 residues. The V gene's germline CDR1 is MDHEN and CDR2 SYDVKM. V lost 5 bases and J 3 bases, leaving 11 bases between the germline ends. This CDR3 is CASSLALDNQPQHF. The CDR3 nucleotides are TGTGCCAGCAGTCTGGCCTTGGACAATCAGCCCCAGCATTTT.

This clone was counted a single time. The chain joins TRBV12-5 to TRBJ2-5, with 7 bases matching TRBD1. The J segment lost 2 bases and the V segment lost 6 bases, leaving 6 bases of the junction unmatched. The CDR3 runs 14 residues. Germline V gene sequence: CDR1 LGHNT, CDR2 FRNRAP. CDR3 sequence reads: CASGTGTVQETQYF. In DNA form, the CDR3 reads TGTGCTAGTGGGACCGGGACAGTTCAAGAGACCCAGTACTTC.

Of note for this clone: The sample contains more than one DNA sequence encoding this CDR3. This chain uses TRBV28 with TRBJ2-7, with D perhaps TRBD2 (6 bases). V gave up 2 bases and J gave up 1 base, with 12 bases separating them. This CDR3 comprises 15 residues. Germline V gives CDR1 MDHEN, CDR2 SYDVKM. The CDR3 spells CASSLRGLGSYEQYF. The CDR3 coding sequence is TGTGCCAGCAGTTTAAGGGGACTGGGGTCCTACGAGCAGTACTTC.

V usage is TRBV30 and J usage is TRBJ1-4, with D unclear. Trimming left V 2 bases short and J 4 bases short, with 8 bases between. CDR3 length equals 13 residues. Germline values: CDR1 GTSNPN, CDR2 SVGIG (reference sequence). CDR3 in amino acids: CAWSNGNNEKLFF. As DNA, the CDR3 is TGTGCCTGGAGTAACGGGAATAATGAAAAACTGTTTTTT.

This clone was counted a single time. The V gene is TRBV5-1, the J gene TRBJ2-3; 7 bases match TRBD1. V lost 4 bases, J lost 0 bases, and 11 bases stayed unmatched. Germline V gene sequence: CDR1 SGHRS, CDR2 YFSETQ. The CDR3 has 17 residues. This CDR3 is CASSHTGTESSTDTQYF. The CDR3 DNA reads TGCGCCAGCAGCCATACCGGGACAGAGAGTAGCACAGATACGCAGTATTTT. The full variable domain, completed using reference TRBV5-1 and TRBJ2-3, is KAGVTQTPRYLIKTRGQQVTLSCSPISGHRSVSWYQQTPGQGLQFLFEYFSETQRNKGNFPGRFSGRQFSNSRSEMNVSTLELGDSALYLCASSHTGTESSTDTQYFGPGTRLTVL.

The chain is built from TRBV11-2 and TRBJ2-1, with D hard to call. The ends were cut back, 0 bases at V and 3 bases at J, with 9 bases in the middle. Germline V lookup: CDR1 SGHAT, CDR2 FQNNGV. The CDR3 is 15 amino acids. The CDR3 nucleotides are TGTGCCAGCAGCTTAGATCTGCCTAGCTACAATGAGCAGTTCTTC. Translated, it gives CASSLDLPSYNEQFF.

The J gene is TRBJ2-7, the V gene TRBV5-1; the match to TRBD2 covers 8 bases. J was trimmed by 1 base and V by 4 bases; bases with no gene match: 10. The CDR3 length is 16 residues. Germline V lookup: CDR1 SGHRS, CDR2 YFSETQ. The CDR3 DNA follows: TGCGCCAGCAGCCCGGATCTAGCGGGTGGGTCCTACGAGCAGTACTTC. Protein: CASSPDLAGGSYEQYF.

About this clone: Distinct nucleotide sequences in the sample also encode this CDR3. The chain joins TRBV6-5 to TRBJ1-1; 11 bases map to TRBD1. V gave up 2 bases and J gave up 5 bases; unmatched junction bases: 4. CDR3 size: 15 residues. CDR1 and CDR2 (germline): MNHEY, SVGAGI. The CDR3 sequence: CASSYLGTGGTEAFF. The CDR3 DNA sequence: TGTGCCAGCAGTTACCTGGGGACAGGGGGAACTGAAGCTTTCTTT.